Below are 3 T cell receptor beta chains sequenced from a single sample in a study of regulatory T cells in long-lasting Graves disease. Time point here: persistent/refractory GD, antithyroid drugs over 5 years with positive TRAb. From PBMCs, RNA was extracted and then used to make the TCR library. CDR3 regions were amplified by Arm-PCR using iRepertoire HTBI primers to build TCR beta libraries. TCRdb re-derived calls from the multiplex PCR reads in MiXCR, one entry per CDR3 protein. The sample has approximately 350,000 distinct CDR3 sequences, roughly 25% seen once. Sequenced here: peripheral blood mononuclear cells (PBMCs), sampled when the disease was refractory, from a patient treated with antithyroid drugs. These receptors were obtained from a woman aged 40 to 50 with Graves disease.

The chain combines TRBV10-3 with TRBJ2-2; tentative D call: TRBD1 (5 bases). The CDR3 is 14 residues long. Deletions cut 4 bases from V and 3 bases from J, with 9 bases between. Per germline, CDR1 ENHRY and CDR2 SYGVKD. The DNA for the CDR3 is TGTGCCATCAGTGGCCAGGGTTACACCGGGGAGCTGTTTTTT. Protein sequence: CAISGQGYTGELFF.

This clonotype was picked up many times. The chain recombines TRBV7-9 with TRBJ2-5; D gene unclear. V lost 0 bases, J lost 5 bases, and 10 bases lay in between. The germline V gene has CDR1 SEHNR and CDR2 FQNEAQ (reference sequence). CDR3 length equals 14 residues. The CDR3 spells CASSLAGPAETQYF. CDR3 DNA: TGTGCCAGCAGCTTAGCTGGGCCAGCGGAGACCCAGTACTTC. Together with reference TRBV7-9 and TRBJ2-5, the CDR3 gives the full variable domain: DTGVSQNPRHKITKRGQNVTFRCDPISEHNRLYWYRQTLGQGPEFLTYFQNEAQLEKSRLLSDRFSAERPKGSFSTLEIQRTEQGDSAMYLCASSLAGPAETQYFGPGTRLLVL.

The V and J genes are TRBV20-1 and TRBJ2-1; 10 nucleotides align to TRBD2. This CDR3 region has 15 residues. The ends lost 1 base at V and 9 bases at J; junction bases unmatched: 9. Germline CDR1 reads DFQATT; CDR2 reads SNEGSKA (reference sequence). The DNA of the CDR3 is TGCAGTGCTAGAGGGGCGCTAGCGGGAGAAACTGAGCAGTTCTTC. Protein sequence: CSARGALAGETEQFF.